Listed below are T cell receptor beta chains from one sample, sequenced in a study of T cell clones after liver transplantation. Assay used: immunoSEQ multiplex PCR; TCRdb lists only in-frame clones, some missing. The sample has around 97,000 clones, roughly 80% seen once; the top ten hold about 2.8%. The specimen was CD4+ T cells from blood, collected around 44 months after liver transplant. The receptors were gathered from a human patient who received a liver transplant. Some T cells may be graft donor cells. CDR3s include the opening cysteine and the closing phenylalanine or tryptophan. A D gene is named only where the DNA matches it firmly. The size field is filled for only some rows; it gives once, few, many or a size class.

CDR3 DNA	CDR3 protein	D gene	J gene	clone size	V gene
TGTGCCAGCAGCTTAAATGGGGACAGCACAGATACGCAGTATTTT	CASSLNGDSTDTQYF	.	TRBJ2-3	.	TRBV7-6
TGTGCCAGCTCCCACGAGAATGAGCAGTTCTTC	CASSHENEQFF	.	TRBJ2-1	.	TRBV11-3
TGTGCCACCAGCAGAGATTCGACAGCCACTGAAGCTTTCTTT	CATSRDSTATEAFF	.	TRBJ1-1	once	TRBV15
TGTGCCAGCAGGCGCGGGGGTAACACAGATACGCAGTATTTT	CASRRGGNTDTQYF	TRBD2	TRBJ2-3	.	TRBV6-5
TGTGCCAGCAGCGTAGTAATAGGGGCGGCCACTGAAGCTTTCTTT	CASSVVIGAATEAFF	.	TRBJ1-1	.	TRBV9
TGTGCCAGCAGCCCGGACAGGGGTGAAAACATTCAGTACTTC	CASSPDRGENIQYF	TRBD1	TRBJ2-4	.	TRBV7-2
TGTGCCAGCAGCCCCACACTAGCGGCTAGCTCCTACAATGAGCAGTTCTTC	CASSPTLAASSYNEQFF	TRBD2	TRBJ2-1	few	TRBV7-3
TGTGCCAGCAGTCCTACAGTTTACGAGCAGTACTTC	CASSPTVYEQYF	.	TRBJ2-7	.	TRBV28
TGTGCCAGCAGTACCTGGGACAGGGGGCGCGGGAACACTGAAGCTTTCTTT	CASSTWDRGRGNTEAFF	TRBD1	TRBJ1-1	.	TRBV27
TGTGCCAGCAGTTTGGACTCACTCCATAGCAATCAGCCCCAGCATTTT	CASSLDSLHSNQPQHF	.	TRBJ1-5	.	TRBV7-9
TGTGCCAGCAGCTTAACGCGGAGCTACGAGCAGTACTTC	CASSLTRSYEQYF	.	TRBJ2-7	.	TRBV11-3
TGTGCCAGCAGTTCAGCGGGCCCCCCCTACGAGCAGTACTTC	CASSSAGPPYEQYF	.	TRBJ2-7	.	TRBV28
TGTGCCAGCAGTTCTTTGACTAGAAAATACGAGCAGTACTTC	CASSSLTRKYEQYF	.	TRBJ2-7	.	TRBV27
TGTGCTAGTGGTTTCGGGGATGTGGCTTACGAGCAGTACTTC	CASGFGDVAYEQYF	.	TRBJ2-7	.	TRBV12-5
TGTGCCAGCAGCCCGGACAGGGGAAAAACAGAGCAGTACTTC	CASSPDRGKTEQYF	TRBD1	TRBJ2-7	.	TRBV7-7
TGTGCCATCAGTTCAACAGGGACGGCTGAAGCTTTCTTT	CAISSTGTAEAFF	.	TRBJ1-1	.	TRBV10-3
TGTGCCAGTAGTATAAGGTATGGAAATCAGCCCCAGCATTTT	CASSIRYGNQPQHF	.	TRBJ1-5	.	TRBV19
TGTGCCAGCAGTCCAGGGGATCTGGCTTTCTTT	CASSPGDLAFF	.	TRBJ1-1	.	TRBV6-5
TGTGCCAGCTCCCTTCTTGCTAGCGGGAGGGAGACCCAGTACTTC	CASSLLASGRETQYF	TRBD2	TRBJ2-5	.	TRBV18
TGTGCCAGCAGCGAGAGAGGGGCGGGTAACACTGAAGCTTTCTTT	CASSERGAGNTEAFF	.	TRBJ1-1	.	TRBV9
TGCGCCAGCGGAGGGACTAGCGGCCCCACCGGGGAGCTGTTTTTT	CASGGTSGPTGELFF	TRBD2	TRBJ2-2	.	TRBV10-2
TGCAGCGTTGCACAGGGAATAACTGAAGCTTTCTTT	CSVAQGITEAFF	.	TRBJ1-1	.	TRBV29-1
TGTGCCACCAGACTAGCGGGAGAGAGTGAGCAGTTCTTC	CATRLAGESEQFF	TRBD2	TRBJ2-1	.	TRBV27
TGTGCCAGTAAAATGAAGGGGTTCGGCTATGGCTACACCTTC	CASKMKGFGYGYTF	.	TRBJ1-2	.	TRBV19
TGTGCCAGCAGCTTGGGACAGGATGACTACGAGCAGTACTTC	CASSLGQDDYEQYF	.	TRBJ2-7	.	TRBV5-4
TGTGCCAGCAGCTTAGGCGCTGGACAGATCAATCAGCCCCAGCATTTT	CASSLGAGQINQPQHF	.	TRBJ1-5	.	TRBV7-9
TGTGCCAGCAGCTTAGGGACGGCTGAAGCTTTCTTT	CASSLGTAEAFF	.	TRBJ1-1	.	TRBV11-3
TGTGCCAGCACCCGGTCGGGGGCGCGGGACTATGGCTACACCTTC	CASTRSGARDYGYTF	.	TRBJ1-2	.	TRBV28
TGTGCCACCGGTACTAGCGGGAGGGGTGGGGAGACCCAGTACTTC	CATGTSGRGGETQYF	TRBD2	TRBJ2-5	once	TRBV15
TGTGCCAGCAGCTTAATTACAGGGGGTGAGCAGTTCTTC	CASSLITGGEQFF	TRBD1	TRBJ2-1	.	TRBV7-3
TGCGCCAGCAGCTTCGGGGGACAGGCTTCCTACGAGCAGTACTTC	CASSFGGQASYEQYF	TRBD1	TRBJ2-7	.	TRBV5-1
TGTGCCAGCAGCCCGGGGGGACAGAACACCGGGGAGCTGTTTTTT	CASSPGGQNTGELFF	.	TRBJ2-2	.	TRBV7-2
TGTGCCAGCAGTTTATCAAGGGCAACTAATGAAAAACTGTTTTTT	CASSLSRATNEKLFF	.	TRBJ1-4	.	TRBV27
TGTGCCAGCACACCGGGACCGCTCTCCGAGCAGTACTTC	CASTPGPLSEQYF	.	TRBJ2-7	.	TRBV6-1
TGCGCCAGCAGCAACGGAGGTATGGAGAATAATTCACCCCTCCACTTT	CASSNGGMENNSPLHF	.	TRBJ1-6	.	TRBV5-1
TGCAGCGTTGCTGGAGCCTCCTCCTACGAGCAGTACTTC	CSVAGASSYEQYF	.	TRBJ2-7	.	TRBV29-1
TGTGCCAGCGCCGAAAGAGGCAGGGGTTATGGCTACACCTTC	CASAERGRGYGYTF	.	TRBJ1-2	.	TRBV6-4
TGTGCCAGCACCCCCGCCCGCGGAGGCACTGAAGCTTTCTTT	CASTPARGGTEAFF	.	TRBJ1-1	.	TRBV11-2
TGTGCCAGCAGTAAACGGACAGGGAATGAGCAGTTCTTC	CASSKRTGNEQFF	TRBD1	TRBJ2-1	.	TRBV27
TGTGCCAGCAGCTTGATGCAGAGTTACGAGCAGTACTTC	CASSLMQSYEQYF	.	TRBJ2-7	.	TRBV5-6
TGTGCCAGCTCACCAAAGGGGGGCACTGAAGCTTTCTTT	CASSPKGGTEAFF	.	TRBJ1-1	.	TRBV18
TGTGCCAGCAGCGACAGGGATAGGGGGTATGGCTACACCTTC	CASSDRDRGYGYTF	TRBD1	TRBJ1-2	.	TRBV4-2
TGTGCCACCAGCAGAGAGAGGCTAGACCAAGCCAAAAACATTCAGTACTTC	CATSRERLDQAKNIQYF	.	TRBJ2-4	.	TRBV15
TGTGCCAGCAGACCGGCAGGGGTTAACTATGGCTACACCTTC	CASRPAGVNYGYTF	.	TRBJ1-2	few	TRBV6-5
TGTGCCAGCACTCAAGCGGCGGGGGCGGGCTACAATGAGCAGTTCTTC	CASTQAAGAGYNEQFF	.	TRBJ2-1	.	TRBV6-6
TGTGCCAGCAGCCCGTCGAGACAGTTCCTTGATTCACCCCTCCACTTT	CASSPSRQFLDSPLHF	.	TRBJ1-6	.	TRBV7-8
TGTGCCAGCAGCCGTAGGGGACAGGGGGCAGAGACCCAGTACTTC	CASSRRGQGAETQYF	TRBD1	TRBJ2-5	.	TRBV28
TGTGCCAGCAGCTTCCGGGACACAAATCAGCCCCAGCATTTT	CASSFRDTNQPQHF	.	TRBJ1-5	.	TRBV7-2